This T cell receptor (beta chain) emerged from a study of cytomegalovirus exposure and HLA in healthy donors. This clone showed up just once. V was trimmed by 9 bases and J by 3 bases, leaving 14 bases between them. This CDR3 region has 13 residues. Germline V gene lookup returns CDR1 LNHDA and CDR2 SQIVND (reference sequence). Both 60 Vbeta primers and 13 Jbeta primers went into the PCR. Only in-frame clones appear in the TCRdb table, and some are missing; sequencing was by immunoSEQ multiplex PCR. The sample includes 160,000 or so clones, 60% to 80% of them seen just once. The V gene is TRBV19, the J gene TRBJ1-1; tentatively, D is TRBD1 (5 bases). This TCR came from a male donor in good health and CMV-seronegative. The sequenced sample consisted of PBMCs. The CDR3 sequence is CASMLGADTEAFF. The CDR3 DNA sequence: TGTGCCAGCATGTTAGGGGCCGACACTGAAGCTTTCTTT.